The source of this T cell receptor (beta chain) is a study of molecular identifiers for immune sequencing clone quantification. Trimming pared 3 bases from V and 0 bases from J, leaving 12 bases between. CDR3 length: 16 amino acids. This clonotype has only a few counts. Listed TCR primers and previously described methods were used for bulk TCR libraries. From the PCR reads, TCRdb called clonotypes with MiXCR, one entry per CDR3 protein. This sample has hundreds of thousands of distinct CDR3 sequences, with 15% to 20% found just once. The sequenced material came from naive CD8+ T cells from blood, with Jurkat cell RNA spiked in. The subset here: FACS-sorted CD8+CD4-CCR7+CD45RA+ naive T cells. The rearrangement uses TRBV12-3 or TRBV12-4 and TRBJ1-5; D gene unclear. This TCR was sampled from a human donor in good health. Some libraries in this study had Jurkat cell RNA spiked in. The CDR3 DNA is TGTGCCAGCAGTTTTGGTCCGCACTATAGCAATCAGCCCCAGCATTTT. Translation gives CASSFGPHYSNQPQHF.